Below are 31 T cell receptor beta chains sequenced from a single sample in a study of blood T cells in healthy people across ages. The use of a sample-barcoded 5' primer and a J-beta primer mix characterized a second PCR of about 6 to 11 cycles. TCRdb ran MiXCR on the 5' RACE reads and lists one entry per CDR3 protein. This repertoire shows roughly 650,000 distinct CDR3 sequences, roughly 32% found once; its top ten account for 15% to 17%. What was sequenced was blood. These receptors all come from a woman over 75 in good health.

The J gene is TRBJ2-3, the V gene TRBV12-3 or TRBV12-4; 10 bases are shared with TRBD2. The CDR3 contains 17 residues. V dropped 4 bases and J dropped 3; count of bases not matched to a gene: 10. This CDR3 reads CASSYRTSGVRTDTQYF. DNA for the CDR3: TGTGCCAGCAGTTACCGGACTAGCGGAGTGAGAACAGATACGCAGTATTTT.

Notes on this clonotype: A single base separates this from a much larger clone, so it may be a read error. Here the CDR3 omits its conserved ending phenylalanine or tryptophan, so a read error is the likely source. The chain employs TRBV20-1 and TRBJ2-5, with D tentatively TRBD2 (6 bases). CDR3 length: 15 residues. Germline V gene data show CDR1 as DFQATT and CDR2 as SNEGSKA (reference sequence). Trimming stripped 1 base from V and 4 bases from J, with 16 bases between. DNA for the CDR3: TGCAGTGCTAGAGGCCCCTTGGACTATTTAGAGACCCAGTACGTC. It is translated as CSARGPLDYLETQYV.

This clonotype showed up many times. J is TRBJ1-6 and V is TRBV27; D uncertain. The germline V gene encodes CDR1 MNHEY and CDR2 SMNVEV (reference sequence). This CDR3 is 17 amino acids long. V was clipped by 5 bases and J by 0 bases, with 14 bases between them. The CDR3 region is CASSLYWESSYNSPLHF. The CDR3 nucleotides read TGTGCCAGCAGTCTGTATTGGGAAAGCTCCTATAATTCACCCCTCCACTTT.

The chain carries TRBV7-9 and TRBJ2-1, with TRBD1 as a possible D gene (6 bases). The germline CDR1 and CDR2 sequences are SEHNR and FQNEAQ (reference sequence). The CDR3 is 14 amino acids. The ends were cut back, 5 bases at V and 8 bases at J, with 16 bases in the middle. The DNA for the CDR3 is TGTGCCAGCAGCCATAGGACAGACTGGGATGAGCAGTTCTTC. Protein product: CASSHRTDWDEQFF.

This clonotype has a handful of counts. A much more abundant neighbour one base away suggests this may be a read error. The chain employs TRBV29-1 and TRBJ2-5; no clear D. The V end lost 7 bases, the J end lost 2 bases, and 11 bases lay between the germline ends. CDR3 length: 12 amino acids. Germline V CDR1 and CDR2: SQVTM, ANQGSEA. The CDR3 DNA follows: TGCAGCGGTGCGGTATCGCAAGAGACCCAGTACTTC. It specifies CSGAVSQETQYF.

This clonotype was seen a handful of times. This could be a read error, since a much larger clone is one nucleotide away. The rearrangement uses TRBV7-9 and TRBJ1-4; 8 bases are a match to TRBD1. Germline V gene sequence: CDR1 SEHNR, CDR2 FQNEAQ (reference sequence). There are 14 residues in the CDR3. The CDR3 nucleotides read TGTGCCAGCAGCTGGACAGGGATTGATGAAAAACGGTTTTTT. Its translation is CASSWTGIDEKRFF.

This clonotype was observed a handful of times. The CDR3 DNA reads as TGCGCCAGCAGCTACCAGAATCGAGAGACCCAGTACTTC. This translates into CASSYQNRETQYF. This rearrangement joins TRBV5-1 to TRBJ2-5; D remains unclear. Germline CDR1 and CDR2: SGHRS and YFSETQ. V was pared by 3 bases and J by 4 bases, with 10 bases between. The CDR3 is 13 amino acids.

About this clonotype itself: Because the CDR3 is missing its conserved closing phenylalanine or tryptophan, this is likely a read error. The chain carries TRBV6-5 and TRBJ1-6; 10 nucleotides line up with TRBD1. The V segment lost 6 bases and the J segment 9 bases; nucleotides outside the gene matches: 5. The V gene's germline CDR1 is MNHEY and CDR2 SVGAGI. This CDR3 contains 14 residues. The CDR3 sequence is CASRFRDRGSPLHY. For the CDR3, the DNA is TGTGCCAGCAGATTCCGGGACAGGGGTTCACCCCTCCACTAT.

Details on this clonotype: A much bigger clone sits one base away, suggesting this may be a read error. The final CDR3 position lacks the conserved phenylalanine or tryptophan, pointing to a likely read error. Because the CDR3's place on the DNA is in doubt, the DNA is left out and the CDR3 is given as listed by TCRdb. The chain carries TRBV6-6 and TRBJ1-1; the DNA was not used to check the table's D call, TRBD1. Germline loops: CDR1 MNHNY, CDR2 SVGAGI (reference sequence). The CDR3 spans 11 residues, counting both ends. CDR3 protein: CASSLEGAFFL.

Many counts were recorded for this clonotype. The rearrangement joins TRBV7-2 to TRBJ2-7; TRBD2 aligns across 8 bases. Per germline, CDR1 SGHTA and CDR2 FQGNSA. J lost 2 bases, V lost 5 bases, and 11 bases had no gene match. This CDR3 contains 16 residues. CDR3 loop: CASSTGGGGLAYEQYF. The CDR3, as DNA: TGTGCCAGCAGCACTGGGGGCGGGGGGCTAGCCTACGAGCAGTACTTC.

This clonotype was observed many times. V and J are TRBV5-1 and TRBJ2-3; TRBD2 matches at 12 bases. The CDR3 loop spans 14 amino acids. V was clipped by 7 bases and J by 6 bases; unmatched bases: 6. Germline V gives CDR1 SGHRS, CDR2 YFSETQ. The CDR3 loop is CASGLAGGRDTQYF. The CDR3 DNA reads TGCGCCAGCGGCCTAGCGGGGGGGCGTGATACGCAGTATTTT.

This clonotype was recorded only once. An end of the junction differs from the germline gene, which may be a read error. V is TRBV7-2 and J is TRBJ2-1, with TRBD2 identical over 7 bases. CDR1 is SGHTA, CDR2 FQGNSA, per germline. The CDR3 sequence is 14 residues long. The CDR3 spells CAGSPYGSGFEQFF. In nucleotides, the CDR3 is TGTGCCGGCAGCCCGTATGGTAGCGGGTTTGAGCAGTTCTTC.

This sequence joins TRBV5-1 and TRBJ2-5; the D gene is possibly TRBD1 (6 bases). The J call could be wrong; TRBJ2-7 is a better fit for the DNA end. Looked up from germline, CDR1 is SGHRS and CDR2 is YFSETQ. CDR3 length: 15 amino acids. The CDR3 coding sequence is TGCGCCAGCAGCTCGCAAGCACAGGGTAGGAACGAGCAGTACTTC. This sequence encodes CASSSQAQGRNEQYF.

This clonotype occurred many times. The chain has TRBV24-1 and TRBJ2-5; TRBD2 agrees at 8 bases. Losses at the gene ends were 2 bases for V and 4 bases for J; bases not matched to a gene: 11. The CDR3 loop spans 17 amino acids. Germline V gives CDR1 KGHDR, CDR2 SFDVKD. CDR3 protein: CATSDSGGGGPRETQYF. The CDR3 DNA reads as TGTGCCACCAGTGATTCCGGGGGCGGGGGGCCACGAGAGACCCAGTACTTC.

This clonotype has only a few counts. The chain joins TRBV28 to TRBJ1-2, with D possibly matching TRBD1 (6 bases). This CDR3 has 13 residues. Trimming left V 5 bases short and J 8 bases short, with 15 bases between. CDR1 is MDHEN, CDR2 SYDVKM, per germline. In DNA, the CDR3 is TGTGCCAGCAGTCAGGACAGATCTAGCGGCTACACCTTC. This sequence encodes CASSQDRSSGYTF.

The CDR3 is CAWREGQMYSNQPQHF. CDR3 nucleotides: TGTGCCTGGAGGGAGGGACAGATGTATAGCAATCAGCCCCAGCATTTT. The genes are TRBV30 and TRBJ1-5; 7 bases line up with TRBD1. Trimming cost V 3 bases and J 0 bases; bases outside gene matches: 8. The CDR3 is 16 amino acids. Germline V CDR1 and CDR2: GTSNPN, SVGIG (reference sequence).

The chain is built from TRBV6-1 and TRBJ2-3; tentatively, D is TRBD2 (5 bases). V was clipped by 2 bases and J by 6 bases, with 9 bases between them. The CDR3 spans 13 residues. CDR1 MNHNS and CDR2 SASEGT come from the germline V gene. As DNA, the CDR3 is TGTGCCAGCAGTGAACGGGGAACGGATACGCAGTATTTT. It specifies CASSERGTDTQYF.

As to this clonotype: With a much larger clone just one base away, this may be a read error. CDR3 nucleotides: TGCAGTGCCTTACTAGCGGGGATCGCAGATACGCAGTATTTT. Its protein product is CSALLAGIADTQYF. The V call is TRBV20-1, the J call TRBJ2-3, with 10 bases identical to TRBD2. The CDR3 consists of 14 residues. CDR1 is DFQATT, CDR2 SNEGSKA, per germline (reference sequence). With 6 bases clipped from V and 4 bases from J, the junction kept 7 bases outside the gene matches.

As regards this clonotype: Possible read error: a much larger clone is one base away. The V and J genes are TRBV6-1 and TRBJ1-1; possible D gene TRBD1, 5 bases. The CDR3 totals 16 residues. Germline-derived CDR1 and CDR2 are MNHNS and SASEGT. CDR3 protein: CASSVIQTAMNAEAFF. The CDR3 DNA reads as TGTGCCAGCAGTGTGATCCAGACAGCCATGAACGCTGAAGCTTTCTTT.

This chain uses TRBV6-2 or TRBV6-3 with TRBJ2-3; the D is unclear. The CDR3 is made up of 15 amino acids. V was shortened by 2 bases and J by 2 bases, with 11 bases between the two germline ends. Germline CDR1 MNHEY, CDR2 SVGEGT. In DNA form, the CDR3 reads TGTGCCAGCAGTTACGAGACGGCTTCCACAGATACGCAGTATTTT. This translates into CASSYETASTDTQYF.

With respect to this clonotype: Possible read error: a much larger clone is one base away. The chain carries TRBV4-3 and TRBJ2-1; TRBD2 agrees at 8 bases. CDR1 and CDR2 from the germline V gene are LGHNA and YSLEER. The CDR3 loop spans 16 amino acids. Losses at the gene ends were 4 bases for V and 4 bases for J; bases not matched to a gene: 9. The CDR3 bases are TGCGCCAGCAGCCGCTCGCGAGCGGGGGAGTACAATGAGCAGTTCTTC. This codes for CASSRSRAGEYNEQFF.

This clonotype was recorded many times. This chain uses TRBV7-9 with TRBJ2-7; D gene uncertain. This CDR3 region has 12 residues. Trimming took 2 bases from V and 2 from J, leaving 4 bases between them. Germline CDR1 and CDR2: SEHNR and FQNEAQ (reference sequence). CDR3 in DNA: TGTGCCAGCAGCTTAATGGCCTACGAGCAGTACTTC. This codes for CASSLMAYEQYF.

This chain connects TRBV7-9 to TRBJ2-1, with D possibly being TRBD2 (5 bases). V lost 6 bases to trimming and J lost 7 bases, with 19 bases between them. The CDR3 length is 15 residues. Per germline, CDR1 SEHNR and CDR2 FQNEAQ (reference sequence). For the CDR3, the DNA is TGTGCCAGCAGTACGACTATTTTAGAATGGAATGAGCAGTTCTTC. Protein product: CASSTTILEWNEQFF.

This clonotype is a singleton in its sample. A much bigger clone sits one base away, suggesting this may be a read error. This rearrangement joins TRBV12-3 or TRBV12-4 to TRBJ2-3; 10 nucleotides agree with TRBD2. CDR3 length: 14 amino acids. The CDR3 reads CVSNQRGGGDTQYF. The CDR3 DNA is TGTGTCAGCAATCAGCGGGGGGGCGGAGATACGCAGTATTTT.

This clonotype came up a few times. A much larger clone sits a single nucleotide away, making a read error possible. The chain joins TRBV28 to TRBJ2-5, with 8 bases fitting TRBD2. The V gene end was trimmed by 4 bases and the J gene end by 11 bases; junction bases not matched to a gene: 12. This CDR3 has 14 residues. The germline V gene has CDR1 MDHEN and CDR2 SYDVKM. This CDR3 is CASSSGGEYNEQYF. In nucleotides, the CDR3 is TGTGCCAGCAGTTCCGGGGGGGAGTACAATGAGCAGTACTTC.

The chain carries TRBV12-3 or TRBV12-4 and TRBJ1-4, with no clear D. The CDR3 consists of 17 residues. V was shortened by 3 bases and J by 13 bases, with 27 bases between the two germline ends. As DNA, the CDR3 is TGTGCCAGCAGTTTGGATCGAGGGCGGTATCGTAATGGGAGACTGTTTTTT. This translates into CASSLDRGRYRNGRLFF.

This clonotype has a handful of counts. The V gene is TRBV15, the J gene TRBJ1-1; TRBD1 aligns across 9 bases. Per germline, CDR1 LNHNV and CDR2 YYDKDF (reference sequence). The V segment lost 3 bases and the J segment 4 bases; nucleotides outside the gene matches: 9. The CDR3 runs to 16 residues. For the CDR3, the DNA is TGTGCCACCAGCAGGGGTGGGACAGGGATTGGCACTGAAGCTTTCTTT. It yields the protein CATSRGGTGIGTEAFF. The full variable domain, its missing parts supplied by reference TRBV15 and TRBJ1-1, is DAMVIQNPRYQVTQFGKPVTLSCSQTLNHNVMYWYQQKSSQAPKLLFHYYDKDFNNEADTPDNFQSRRPNTSFCFLDIRSPGLGDTAMYLCATSRGGTGIGTEAFFGQGTRLTVV.

Concerning this clonotype itself: A much bigger clone sits one base away, suggesting this may be a read error. The chain is built from TRBV29-1 and TRBJ2-1, with a weak D call TRBD2 (7 bases). Trimming left V 2 bases short and J 5 bases short, with 22 bases between. The CDR3 covers 17 residues. Germline V lookup: CDR1 SQVTM, CDR2 ANQGSEA. The CDR3 DNA is TGCAGCGTTGAAATGGTTTGTGCGGGGGCCCTTGACAATGAGCAGTTCTTC. It is translated as CSVEMVCAGALDNEQFF.

This clonotype was found many times. This chain uses TRBV11-3 with TRBJ2-1; 7 positions agree with TRBD1. The CDR3 consists of 13 residues. The V gene's germline CDR1 is SGHNT and CDR2 YENEEA. Trimming cost V 3 bases and J 6 bases; bases outside gene matches: 2. CDR3 bases: TGTGCCAGCAGCTTGGGACAGACCAATGAGCAGTTCTTC. Protein product: CASSLGQTNEQFF.

This chain joins TRBV29-1 and TRBJ1-2, with D uncertain. Trimming stripped 7 bases from V and 0 bases from J, with 12 bases between. This CDR3 contains 13 residues. The germline gives CDR1 SQVTM, CDR2 ANQGSEA. The CDR3 DNA is TGCAGCGCCTCGGGGAACCCTAACTATGGCTACACCTTC. It codes for CSASGNPNYGYTF.

The table lists this clonotype with many counts. The V call is TRBV5-5, the J call TRBJ1-3; perhaps TRBD1 as D (5 bases). Germline assignment: CDR1 SGHKS and CDR2 YYEKEE (reference sequence). CDR3 size: 14 residues. V lost 0 bases and J 9 bases, leaving 13 bases between the germline ends. The CDR3 DNA follows: TGTGCCAGCAGCTTGGAATCAGGGTCTCCCACCATATATTTT. This encodes CASSLESGSPTIYF.